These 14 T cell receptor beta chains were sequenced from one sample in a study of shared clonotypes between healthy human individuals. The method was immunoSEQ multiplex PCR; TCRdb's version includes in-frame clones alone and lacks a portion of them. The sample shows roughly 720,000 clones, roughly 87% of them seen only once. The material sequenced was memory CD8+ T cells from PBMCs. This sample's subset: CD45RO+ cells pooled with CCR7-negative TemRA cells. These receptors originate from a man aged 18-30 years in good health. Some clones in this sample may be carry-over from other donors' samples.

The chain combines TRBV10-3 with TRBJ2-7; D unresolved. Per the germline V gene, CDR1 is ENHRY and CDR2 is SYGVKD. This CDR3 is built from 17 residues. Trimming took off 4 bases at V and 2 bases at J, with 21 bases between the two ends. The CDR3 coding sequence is TGTGCCATCAGTGGCTTACTTCGGACGGCGAGACCCTACGAGCAGTACTTC. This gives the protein CAISGLLRTARPYEQYF.

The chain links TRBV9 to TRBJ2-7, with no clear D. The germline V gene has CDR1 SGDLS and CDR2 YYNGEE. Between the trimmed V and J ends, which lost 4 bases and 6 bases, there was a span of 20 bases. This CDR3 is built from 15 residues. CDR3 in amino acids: CASSPREYQKREQYF. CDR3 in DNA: TGTGCCAGCAGCCCTAGGGAATACCAAAAGCGCGAGCAGTACTTC.

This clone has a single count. In nucleotides, the CDR3 is TGTGCCAGCAGCGCGGGACTAGCGGAGAGCTACGAGCAGTACTTC. This codes for CASSAGLAESYEQYF. The chain carries TRBV13 and TRBJ2-7; TRBD2 matches 11 bases. The V gene end was trimmed by 5 bases and the J gene end by 3 bases; junction bases not matched to a gene: 6. Germline V lookup: CDR1 PRHDT, CDR2 FYEKMQ (reference sequence). The CDR3 totals 15 residues. Based on the CDR3 plus reference TRBV13 and TRBJ2-7, the full variable domain is AAGVIQSPRHLIKEKRETATLKCYPIPRHDTVYWYQQGPGQDPQFLISFYEKMQSDKGSIPDRFSAQQFSDYHSELNMSSLELGDSALYFCASSAGLAESYEQYFGPGTRLTVT.

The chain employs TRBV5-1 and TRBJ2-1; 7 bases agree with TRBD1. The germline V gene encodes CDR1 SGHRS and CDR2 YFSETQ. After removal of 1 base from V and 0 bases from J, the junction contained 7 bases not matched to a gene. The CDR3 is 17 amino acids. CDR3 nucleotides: TGCGCCAGCAGCTTGAAACGGACAGGAAGCTCCTACAATGAGCAGTTCTTC. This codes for CASSLKRTGSSYNEQFF.

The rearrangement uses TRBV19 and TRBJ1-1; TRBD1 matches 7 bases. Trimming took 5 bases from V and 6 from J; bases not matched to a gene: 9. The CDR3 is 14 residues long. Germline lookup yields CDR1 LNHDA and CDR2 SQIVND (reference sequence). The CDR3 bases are TGTGCCAGTAGTGAGAATAACAGGGGCCCTGAAGCTTTCTTT. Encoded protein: CASSENNRGPEAFF.

CDR3 amino acids: CASSEGSRDTYNEQFF. The CDR3 nucleotides read TGCGCCAGCAGTGAGGGTTCCAGGGATACTTACAATGAGCAGTTCTTC. The chain carries TRBV10-1 and TRBJ2-1; D possibly corresponds to TRBD1 (5 bases). The CDR3 contains 16 residues. Germline CDR1 is WNHNN and CDR2 is SYGVQD (reference sequence). V shed 2 bases and J shed 4 bases, with 15 bases lying between them.

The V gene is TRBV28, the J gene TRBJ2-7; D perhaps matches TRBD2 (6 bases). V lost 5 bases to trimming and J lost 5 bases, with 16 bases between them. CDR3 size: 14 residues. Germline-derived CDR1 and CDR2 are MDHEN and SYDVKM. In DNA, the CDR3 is TGTGCCAGCAGTACCCTGGGGGGTCATAACGAGCAGTACTTC. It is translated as CASSTLGGHNEQYF. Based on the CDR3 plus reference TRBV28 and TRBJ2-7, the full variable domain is DVKVTQSSRYLVKRTGEKVFLECVQDMDHENMFWYRQDPGLGLRLIYFSYDVKMKEKGDIPEGYSVSREKKERFSLILESASTNQTSMYLCASSTLGGHNEQYFGPGTRLTVT.

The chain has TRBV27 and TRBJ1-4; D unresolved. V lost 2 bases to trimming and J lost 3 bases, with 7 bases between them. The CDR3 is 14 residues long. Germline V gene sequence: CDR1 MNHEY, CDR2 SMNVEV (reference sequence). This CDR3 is CASSLIGSNEKLFF. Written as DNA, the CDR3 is TGTGCCAGCAGTTTAATTGGATCTAATGAAAAACTGTTTTTT.

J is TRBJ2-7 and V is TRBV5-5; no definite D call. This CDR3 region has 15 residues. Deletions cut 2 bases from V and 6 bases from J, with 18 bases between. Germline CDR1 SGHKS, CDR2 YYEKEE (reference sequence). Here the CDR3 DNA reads TGTGCCAGCAGCTTTCTCCGGCCCTCCGCTGGCGAGCAGTACTTC. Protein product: CASSFLRPSAGEQYF.

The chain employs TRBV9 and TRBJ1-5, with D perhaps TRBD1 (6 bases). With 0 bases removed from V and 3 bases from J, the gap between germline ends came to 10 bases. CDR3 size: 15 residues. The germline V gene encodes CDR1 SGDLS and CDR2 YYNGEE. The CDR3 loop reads CASSVGQGTNQPQHF. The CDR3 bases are TGTGCCAGCAGCGTAGGGCAGGGGACCAATCAGCCCCAGCATTTT.

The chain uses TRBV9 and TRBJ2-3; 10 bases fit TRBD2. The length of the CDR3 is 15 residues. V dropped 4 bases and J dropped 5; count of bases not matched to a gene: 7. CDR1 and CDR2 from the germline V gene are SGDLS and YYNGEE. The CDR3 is CASSQSGRAKDTQYF. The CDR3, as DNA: TGTGCCAGCAGCCAGAGCGGGAGGGCCAAAGATACGCAGTATTTT.

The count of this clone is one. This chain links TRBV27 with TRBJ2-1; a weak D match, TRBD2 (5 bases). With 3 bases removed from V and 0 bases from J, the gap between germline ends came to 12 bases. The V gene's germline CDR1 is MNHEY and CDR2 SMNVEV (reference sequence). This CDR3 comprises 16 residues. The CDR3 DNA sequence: TGTGCCAGCAGTTTTGGGTTTGGGAGCTCCTACAATGAGCAGTTCTTC. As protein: CASSFGFGSSYNEQFF.

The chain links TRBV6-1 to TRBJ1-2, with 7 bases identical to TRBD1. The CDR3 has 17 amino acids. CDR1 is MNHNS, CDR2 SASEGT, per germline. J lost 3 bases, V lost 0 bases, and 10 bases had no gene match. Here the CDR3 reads CASSEAGRGVYDYGYTF. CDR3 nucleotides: TGTGCCAGCAGTGAAGCGGGCAGGGGGGTCTATGACTATGGCTACACCTTC.

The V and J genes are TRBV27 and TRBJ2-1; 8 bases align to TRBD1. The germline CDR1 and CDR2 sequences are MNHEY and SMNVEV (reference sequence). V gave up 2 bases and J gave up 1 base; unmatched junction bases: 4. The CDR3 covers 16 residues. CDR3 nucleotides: TGTGCCAGCAGTTTAACCAGGGGGCGATCCTACAATGAGCAGTTCTTC. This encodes CASSLTRGRSYNEQFF.